A selection of T cell receptor beta chains follows, all from one sample in a study of blood T cell dynamics during melanoma immunotherapy. TCRdb's copy holds only in-frame clones and misses some; the assay was immunoSEQ multiplex PCR. The data contain 8,500 to 11,000 clones, more than 85% of them seen just once; the ten biggest clones take up 8% to 10%. The sample here was blood, taken from a patient treated with checkpoint blockade. The receptors here all came from a human donor with melanoma. CDR3s include the opening cysteine and the closing phenylalanine or tryptophan. The order of the fields is J gene, clone size, V gene, D gene, CDR3 protein, CDR3 DNA. D genes are given only for firm matches. A row's size may be missing; if present it is once, few, many or a size class.

TRBJ1-2 | few | TRBV4-2 | - | CASSQDLGGVIYGYTF | TGTGCCAGCAGCCAAGATTTAGGGGGGGTGATCTATGGCTACACCTTC
TRBJ1-2 | - | TRBV28 | - | CASSFEGGYTF | TGTGCCAGCAGTTTTGAGGGTGGCTACACCTTC
TRBJ1-1 | - | TRBV14 | - | CASSQGSAAAFF | TGTGCCAGCAGCCAAGGCTCCGCAGCGGCTTTCTTT
TRBJ1-1 | - | TRBV28 | TRBD1 | CASSFPQGTTEAFF | TGTGCCAGCAGTTTCCCACAGGGGACCACTGAAGCTTTCTTT
TRBJ2-3 | - | TRBV29-1 | - | CSQSAGNAKDTQYF | TGCAGCCAATCTGCCGGGAACGCGAAAGATACGCAGTATTTT
TRBJ2-7 | - | TRBV18 | - | CASSDTGNEQYF | TGTGCCAGCTCGGATACAGGGAACGAGCAGTACTTC
TRBJ2-7 | - | TRBV6-5 | TRBD2 | CASSYALAGGPYEQYF | TGTGCCAGCAGTTACGCCCTAGCGGGGGGGCCCTACGAGCAGTACTTC
TRBJ2-5 | - | TRBV7-5 | - | CASSLDTFEETQYF | TGTGCCAGCAGCTTGGACACCTTTGAGGAGACCCAGTACTTC
TRBJ2-4 | few | TRBV28 | - | CASSLGEKAKNIQYF | TGTGCCAGCAGTTTAGGGGAAAAGGCCAAAAACATTCAGTACTTC
TRBJ1-2 | - | TRBV19 | TRBD1 | CASSPGTGSPTNYGYTF | TGTGCCAGTAGTCCTGGGACAGGGTCCCCGACTAACTATGGCTACACCTTC
TRBJ1-5 | - | TRBV18 | - | CASSPRSGVNQPQHF | TGTGCCAGCTCACCACGATCAGGGGTCAATCAGCCCCAGCATTTT
TRBJ2-2 | - | TRBV18 | TRBD2 | CASSPLRLAATNTNTGELFF | TGTGCCAGCTCACCACTTCGACTAGCGGCCACCAACACGAACACCGGGGAGCTGTTTTTT
TRBJ2-6 | few | TRBV5-8 | - | CASSSGHGSPSGANVLTF | TGTGCCAGCAGCTCTGGACACGGGAGTCCCTCTGGGGCCAACGTCCTGACTTTC
TRBJ2-3 | once | TRBV5-1 | TRBD2 | CASSTLAGGPGTDTQYF | TGCGCCAGCAGTACTCTAGCGGGAGGGCCAGGCACAGATACGCAGTATTTT
TRBJ1-1 | - | TRBV27 | - | CASSSGQLMNTEAFF | TGTGCCAGCAGTTCTGGACAGCTAATGAACACTGAAGCTTTCTTT
TRBJ2-7 | - | TRBV29-1 | - | CSVSSPYEQYF | TGCAGCGTCTCCAGCCCCTACGAGCAGTACTTC
TRBJ2-3 | - | TRBV6-5 | - | CASSYYPLTDTQYF | TGTGCCAGCAGTTATTACCCCTTAACAGATACGCAGTATTTT
TRBJ2-3 | - | TRBV14 | TRBD1 | CASSQVAQGITQYF | TGTGCCAGCAGCCAAGTCGCACAGGGGATTACGCAGTATTTT
TRBJ2-1 | once | TRBV7-2 | - | CASRQRGGLLNEQFF | TGTGCCAGCAGACAAAGAGGGGGGCTCCTAAATGAGCAGTTCTTC
TRBJ1-4 | - | TRBV9 | - | CASSVDDLGSTTNEKLFF | TGTGCCAGCAGCGTAGATGATTTGGGGTCAACGACTAATGAAAAACTGTTTTTT
TRBJ1-2 | - | TRBV6-7 | TRBD1 | CATLRGDRGPYGYTF | TGTGCCACATTAAGGGGGGACAGGGGCCCTTATGGCTACACCTTC
TRBJ2-1 | - | TRBV11-2 | TRBD2 | CASSKISGRTENEQFF | TGTGCCAGCAGCAAGATTAGCGGGAGGACGGAAAATGAGCAGTTCTTC
TRBJ1-2 | large | TRBV27 | - | CASSFEGNYGYTF | TGTGCCAGCAGTTTTGAAGGGAACTATGGCTACACCTTC
TRBJ2-7 | few | TRBV7-9 | - | CASSLTGDYEQYF | TGTGCCAGCAGCCTGACAGGAGACTACGAGCAGTACTTC
TRBJ2-7 | - | TRBV2 | - | CASRWTFDSYEQYF | TGTGCCAGCAGGTGGACATTCGACTCCTACGAGCAGTACTTC
TRBJ2-2 | - | TRBV25-1 | - | CASSELGTLNTGELFF | TGTGCCAGCAGTGAACTCGGGACCCTAAACACCGGGGAGCTGTTTTTT
TRBJ2-7 | - | TRBV21-1 | - | CASILNRDRGPEQYF | TGTGCCAGCATCTTAAACCGGGACAGGGGGCCCGAGCAGTACTTC
TRBJ2-7 | - | TRBV16 | TRBD1 | CASSQAGGAGYEQYF | TGTGCCAGCAGCCAAGCAGGGGGCGCGGGCTACGAGCAGTACTTC
TRBJ1-1 | - | TRBV15 | - | CATHGTATEAFF | TGTGCCACCCATGGGACCGCAACTGAAGCTTTCTTT
TRBJ2-2 | - | TRBV6-6 | - | CASTGTGELFF | TGTGCCAGCACCGGAACCGGGGAGCTGTTTTTT
TRBJ2-2 | - | TRBV27 | - | CATRPLNANTGELFF | TGTGCCACCAGACCACTGAACGCGAACACCGGGGAGCTGTTTTTT
TRBJ1-5 | - | TRBV5-5 | - | CASSLVPGSNQPQHF | TGTGCCAGCAGCTTGGTGCCCGGAAGCAATCAGCCCCAGCATTTT
TRBJ1-1 | - | TRBV5-1 | - | CASSLAEGRGPGVDAFF | TGCGCCAGCAGCTTGGCCGAGGGCAGGGGACCTGGTGTTGATGCTTTCTTT
TRBJ1-1 | - | TRBV18 | - | CASSPIQGNTEAFF | TGTGCCAGCTCACCGATACAGGGGAACACTGAAGCTTTCTTT
TRBJ2-4 | - | TRBV7-2 | - | CASSPKTGTKNIQYF | TGTGCCAGCAGCCCCAAGACAGGTACCAAAAACATTCAGTACTTC
TRBJ2-5 | - | TRBV7-2 | - | CASSLVWTSYWETQYF | TGTGCCAGCAGCTTAGTATGGACCTCCTACTGGGAGACCCAGTACTTC